The TCR beta chain under discussion was sequenced for a study of radiation and T cells in renal cell carcinoma. The protocol was immunoSEQ multiplex PCR, while the TCRdb copy is restricted to in-frame clones and leaves out a portion. This sample has 150,000 to 200,000 clones; 88% occur once, and the top ten carry around 11%. CDR3 length equals 13 residues. V was pared by 1 base and J by 9 bases, with 10 bases between. CDR1 is KGHSH, CDR2 LQKENI, per germline. Time point reported: blood 4 weeks post-SBRT, at nephrectomy. Treatment described: 15 Gy SBRT to primary tumor, nephrectomy 4 weeks later. Nephrectomy followed 15 Gy stereotactic body radiation by 4 weeks.

This receptor was identified in a woman between 50 and 59 years old with renal cell carcinoma. The chain has TRBV18 and TRBJ2-1, with D perhaps matching TRBD2 (6 bases). Sequencing was performed on blood, taken from a patient whose treatment included radiotherapy and nephrectomy. CDR3 nucleotides: TGTGCCAGCTCACCACGGACTACCGGTGAGCAGTTCTTC. Its protein product is CASSPRTTGEQFF.